These 9 T cell receptor beta chains share one sample of origin, sequenced in a study of shared clonotypes between healthy human individuals. Sequencing used immunoSEQ multiplex PCR; TCRdb keeps in-frame clones, though not all of them. Of about 2 million clones listed, less than 95% were seen once; the top ten hold roughly 1%. CD8 cells regarded as naive lacked CD45RO, were positively chosen for CCR7, and omitted terminally differentiated effector memory CD45RA+ cells. The sample was naive CD8+ T cells sorted from blood. These receptors were collected from a man between 18 and 35 years old in good health.

In DNA, the CDR3 is TGCAGCGTCGACACGGGACAGGAATACGAGCAGTACTTC. The encoded protein is CSVDTGQEYEQYF. The chain has TRBV29-1 and TRBJ2-7; 8 bases line up with TRBD1. The germline V gene has CDR1 SQVTM and CDR2 ANQGSEA. CDR3 length: 13 residues. V lost 6 bases to trimming and J lost 4 bases; unmatched junction nucleotides: 8.

The rearrangement joins TRBV9 to TRBJ2-2; D not certain. Germline V lookup: CDR1 SGDLS, CDR2 YYNGEE. V was cut by 3 bases and J by 0 bases, with 15 bases left in between. This CDR3 is 17 amino acids long. The CDR3: CASSAPRGGPNTGELFF. The CDR3 coding sequence is TGTGCCAGCAGCGCGCCCCGAGGCGGTCCGAACACCGGGGAGCTGTTTTTT.

The chain couples TRBV5-1 to TRBJ2-7, with D possibly being TRBD1 (5 bases). CDR3 length equals 19 residues. Per the germline V gene, CDR1 is SGHRS and CDR2 is YFSETQ. V gave up 0 bases and J gave up 3 bases, with 25 bases separating them. CDR3 residues: CASSLGAVVRQGSIYEQYF. Here the CDR3 DNA reads TGCGCCAGCAGCTTGGGGGCCGTGGTGCGGCAGGGTTCCATCTACGAGCAGTACTTC.

V usage is TRBV4-1 and J usage is TRBJ2-7; unclear D gene. Germline assignment: CDR1 MGHRA and CDR2 YSYEKL. The CDR3 loop spans 13 amino acids. Trimming took off 4 bases at V and 2 bases at J, with 9 bases between the two ends. The CDR3 sequence: CASSPSGAYEQYF. DNA of the CDR3: TGCGCCAGCAGCCCCTCAGGAGCCTACGAGCAGTACTTC.

V usage is TRBV7-9 and J usage is TRBJ1-2, with D maybe TRBD1 (5 bases). CDR1 and CDR2 (germline): SEHNR, FQNEAQ (reference sequence). V lost 5 bases, J lost 6 bases, and 10 bases lay in between. This CDR3 comprises 12 residues. DNA of the CDR3: TGTGCCAGCAGCAGGATGGGGGATGGCTACACCTTC. This codes for CASSRMGDGYTF.

Remarks on this clone: The identical CDR3 is also encoded by other nucleotide sequences in the sample. The chain uses TRBV29-1 and TRBJ2-7; 10 positions match TRBD2. With 4 bases clipped from V and 0 bases from J, the junction kept 0 bases outside the gene matches. CDR3 length: 13 amino acids. Germline V lookup: CDR1 SQVTM, CDR2 ANQGSEA. This CDR3 is CSVGTSGSYEQYF. In DNA form, the CDR3 reads TGCAGCGTTGGGACTAGCGGCTCCTACGAGCAGTACTTC.

V and J are TRBV7-9 and TRBJ2-2; the D gene is possibly TRBD2 (5 bases). Germline-derived CDR1 and CDR2 are SEHNR and FQNEAQ (reference sequence). Trimming removed 4 bases at V and 4 bases at J, with 16 bases between. The CDR3 is 16 residues long. CDR3 in DNA: TGTGCCAGCAGCTCCGGAGCGGAGTGGGGCACCGGGGAGCTGTTTTTT. This translates into CASSSGAEWGTGELFF.

V is TRBV28 and J is TRBJ2-3, with D tentatively TRBD1 (5 bases). Germline CDR1 reads MDHEN; CDR2 reads SYDVKM. Trimming stripped 1 base from V and 2 bases from J, with 10 bases between. CDR3 length: 15 residues. CDR3 sequence reads: CASSLLQGNTDTQYF. DNA of the CDR3: TGTGCCAGCAGTTTATTGCAGGGTAACACAGATACGCAGTATTTT.

This chain uses TRBV2 with TRBJ2-7, with TRBD2 matching 10 bases. Germline-derived CDR1 and CDR2 are SNHLY and FYNNEI. V was pared by 11 bases and J by 2 bases, with 6 bases of the junction left unmatched. The CDR3 is 13 amino acids. Here the CDR3 reads CAGVLAGAYEQYF. In DNA, the CDR3 is TGTGCCGGGGTGCTAGCGGGAGCCTACGAGCAGTACTTC.